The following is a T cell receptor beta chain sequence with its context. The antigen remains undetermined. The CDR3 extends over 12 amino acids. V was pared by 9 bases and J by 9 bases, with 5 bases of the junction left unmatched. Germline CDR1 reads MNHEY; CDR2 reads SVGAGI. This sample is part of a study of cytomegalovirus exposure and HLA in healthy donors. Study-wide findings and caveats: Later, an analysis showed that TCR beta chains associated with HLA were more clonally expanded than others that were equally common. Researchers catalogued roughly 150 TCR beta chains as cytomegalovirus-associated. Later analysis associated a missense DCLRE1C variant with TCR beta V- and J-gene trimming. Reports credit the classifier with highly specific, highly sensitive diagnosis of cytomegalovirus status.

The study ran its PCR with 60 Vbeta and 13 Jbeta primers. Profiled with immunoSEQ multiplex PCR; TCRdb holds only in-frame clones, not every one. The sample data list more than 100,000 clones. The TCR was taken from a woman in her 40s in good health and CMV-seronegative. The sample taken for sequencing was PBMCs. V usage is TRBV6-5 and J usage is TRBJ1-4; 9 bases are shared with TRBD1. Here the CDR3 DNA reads TGTGCCAGTCGGACAGGGGATCAAAAACTGTTTTTT. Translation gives CASRTGDQKLFF.